The rows below give T cell receptor beta chains drawn from one sample of a study of cytomegalovirus exposure and HLA in healthy donors. Libraries were prepared by immunoSEQ multiplex PCR; TCRdb keeps only in-frame clonotypes and omits some of them. Its clone listing holds 180,000 or so clones. The material sequenced was PBMCs. These receptors were collected from a woman aged 18-35 years in good health and CMV-seropositive. Both conserved end residues are part of each CDR3. Each record gives: V gene, J gene, CDR3 protein.

V gene: TRBV5-6
J gene: NA
CDR3 protein: CASSPGGDYEQYF

V gene: TRBV2
J gene: NA
CDR3 protein: CASRASGSYEQYF

V gene: TRBV7-9
J gene: TRBJ1-4
CDR3 protein: CASSSGTGLEKLFF

V gene: TRBV5-1
J gene: TRBJ2-1
CDR3 protein: CASSLAGTGGTSEQFF

V gene: TRBV5-1
J gene: TRBJ2-2
CDR3 protein: CASSRGQGVRTGELFF

V gene: TRBV7-7
J gene: TRBJ2-7
CDR3 protein: CASSPQGGEQYF

V gene: TRBV7-9
J gene: TRBJ1-4
CDR3 protein: CASSPVDLNEKLFF

V gene: TRBV5-1
J gene: TRBJ1-5
CDR3 protein: CASSLGPGNMWEGNQPQHF

V gene: TRBV19
J gene: TRBJ1-4
CDR3 protein: CASSSTGRGDEKLFF

V gene: TRBV6-5
J gene: TRBJ2-7
CDR3 protein: CATLSGSYEQYF

V gene: TRBV7-3
J gene: TRBJ1-1
CDR3 protein: CASSFTGGSEAFF

V gene: TRBV19
J gene: TRBJ1-5
CDR3 protein: CASSIRVNQPQHF

V gene: TRBV6-1
J gene: TRBJ1-2
CDR3 protein: CASTPLGGYTF

V gene: TRBV9
J gene: TRBJ2-3
CDR3 protein: CASSVEIAGGHTDTQYF

V gene: TRBV10-3
J gene: TRBJ2-1
CDR3 protein: CAISERSSYNEQFF

V gene: TRBV6-5
J gene: TRBJ1-3
CDR3 protein: CASRDRESSGNTIYF

V gene: TRBV5-6
J gene: TRBJ1-2
CDR3 protein: CASSRDRDYGYTF

V gene: TRBV11-3
J gene: TRBJ2-5
CDR3 protein: CASSLGKGAWETQYF

V gene: TRBV2
J gene: TRBJ2-3
CDR3 protein: CAGQAGTSATDTQYF

V gene: TRBV2
J gene: TRBJ1-1
CDR3 protein: CATRSRLNTEAFF

V gene: TRBV9
J gene: TRBJ1-2
CDR3 protein: CASSVGRQGAGGYTF

V gene: TRBV18
J gene: TRBJ1-4
CDR3 protein: CASSQQGYDEKLFF

V gene: TRBV6-5
J gene: TRBJ2-7
CDR3 protein: CASSVTGVLEQYF

V gene: TRBV11-3
J gene: TRBJ1-2
CDR3 protein: CASSSQGDGYGYTF

V gene: TRBV9
J gene: TRBJ2-7
CDR3 protein: CASSPATGGFYEQYF

V gene: TRBV5-1
J gene: TRBJ2-2
CDR3 protein: CASSLEILNTGELFF

V gene: TRBV7-6
J gene: TRBJ1-2
CDR3 protein: CASSPWDRQGYTF

V gene: TRBV18
J gene: TRBJ1-1
CDR3 protein: CASSLRQMSLNTEAFF

V gene: TRBV6-6
J gene: TRBJ2-7
CDR3 protein: CASSYSTSWDEQYF

V gene: TRBV7-2
J gene: TRBJ2-1
CDR3 protein: CASSLVHRNNEQFF

V gene: TRBV7-2
J gene: TRBJ1-5
CDR3 protein: CASSLGLGGEGNQPQHF

V gene: TRBV30
J gene: TRBJ2-1
CDR3 protein: CAWTVSSGENEQFF

V gene: TRBV7-8
J gene: TRBJ2-3
CDR3 protein: CASSPLPGGGTDTQYF

V gene: TRBV7-9
J gene: TRBJ1-6
CDR3 protein: CASSLGRGENSPLHF

V gene: TRBV5-1
J gene: TRBJ1-4
CDR3 protein: CASSSSGPGRPNEKLFF

V gene: TRBV25-1
J gene: TRBJ1-1
CDR3 protein: CASMGTGRNTEAFF

V gene: TRBV29-1
J gene: TRBJ2-7
CDR3 protein: CSVDSPNRGVGYEQYF

V gene: TRBV5-6
J gene: TRBJ2-7
CDR3 protein: CASSTTGLAESYEQYF

V gene: TRBV30
J gene: TRBJ1-1
CDR3 protein: CAWSVYLGGNTEAFF

V gene: TRBV29-1
J gene: TRBJ1-2
CDR3 protein: CSELDSSMVGYTF

V gene: TRBV29-1
J gene: TRBJ2-1
CDR3 protein: CSVESGQGANEQFF

V gene: TRBV6-5
J gene: TRBJ1-4
CDR3 protein: CASSYSRWATNEKLFF

V gene: TRBV6-5
J gene: TRBJ1-2
CDR3 protein: CASSIQGGGYTF

V gene: TRBV4-1
J gene: TRBJ2-7
CDR3 protein: CASSPMPSGRAGEQYF

V gene: TRBV7-2
J gene: TRBJ2-7
CDR3 protein: CASSLVVEQYF

V gene: TRBV11-1
J gene: TRBJ2-1
CDR3 protein: CASSLVTGGMNEQFF

V gene: TRBV27
J gene: TRBJ1-2
CDR3 protein: CASSFWTDYYGYTF

V gene: TRBV5-1
J gene: TRBJ1-5
CDR3 protein: CASSQDTDQPQHF

V gene: TRBV13
J gene: TRBJ2-2
CDR3 protein: CASSFHLNTGELFF

V gene: TRBV7-2
J gene: TRBJ2-7
CDR3 protein: CASSLAGGEVYEQYF

V gene: TRBV11-3
J gene: TRBJ2-3
CDR3 protein: CASSLLRQLSTDTQYF

V gene: TRBV7-2
J gene: TRBJ1-2
CDR3 protein: CASSLMGAEDYGYTF

V gene: TRBV14
J gene: TRBJ1-2
CDR3 protein: CASRLTGTGGINYGYTF

V gene: TRBV5-1
J gene: TRBJ1-1
CDR3 protein: CASSLLTGANTEVFF

V gene: TRBV9
J gene: TRBJ2-1
CDR3 protein: CASSDYDWTSGTPNEQFF